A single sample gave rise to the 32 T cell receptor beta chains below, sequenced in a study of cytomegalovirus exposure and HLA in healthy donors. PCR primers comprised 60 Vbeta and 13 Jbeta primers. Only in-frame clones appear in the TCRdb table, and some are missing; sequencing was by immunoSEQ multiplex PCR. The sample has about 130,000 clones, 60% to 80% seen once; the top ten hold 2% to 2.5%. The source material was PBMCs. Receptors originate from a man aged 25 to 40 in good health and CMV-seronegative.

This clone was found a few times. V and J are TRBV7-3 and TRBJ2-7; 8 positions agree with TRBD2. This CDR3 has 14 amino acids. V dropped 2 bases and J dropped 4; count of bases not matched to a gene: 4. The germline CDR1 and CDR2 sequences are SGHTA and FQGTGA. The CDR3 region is CASSLGSGNYEQYF. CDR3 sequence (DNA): TGTGCCAGCAGCTTAGGTAGCGGGAATTACGAGCAGTACTTC.

CDR3 loop: CAISESSTAYNEKLFF. For the CDR3, the DNA is TGTGCCATCAGTGAGTCTTCTACAGCTTATAATGAAAAACTGTTTTTT. The chain employs TRBV10-3 and TRBJ1-4, with unresolved D. Trimming removed 0 bases at V and 4 bases at J, with 12 bases between. The CDR3 contains 16 residues. Germline V lookup: CDR1 ENHRY, CDR2 SYGVKD.

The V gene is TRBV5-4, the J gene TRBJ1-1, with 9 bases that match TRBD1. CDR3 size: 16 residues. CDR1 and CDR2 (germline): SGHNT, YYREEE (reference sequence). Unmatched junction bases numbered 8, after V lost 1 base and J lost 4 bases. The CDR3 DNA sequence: TGTGCCAGCAGCTTGTCGCCCAACAGGGGGCGCACTGAAGCTTTCTTT. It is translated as CASSLSPNRGRTEAFF.

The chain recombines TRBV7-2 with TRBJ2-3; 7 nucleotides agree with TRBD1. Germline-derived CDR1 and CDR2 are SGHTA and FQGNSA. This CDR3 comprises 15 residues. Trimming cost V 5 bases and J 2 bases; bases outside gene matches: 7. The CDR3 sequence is CASSARTGFTDTQYF. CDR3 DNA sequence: TGTGCCAGCAGCGCTCGGACAGGATTCACAGATACGCAGTATTTT.

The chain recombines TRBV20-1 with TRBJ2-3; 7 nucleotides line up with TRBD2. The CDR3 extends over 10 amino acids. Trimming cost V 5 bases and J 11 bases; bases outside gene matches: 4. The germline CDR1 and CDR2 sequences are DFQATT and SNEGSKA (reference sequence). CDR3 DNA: TGCAGTGCTCGAGCGGGAAGGCAGTATTTT. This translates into CSARAGRQYF.

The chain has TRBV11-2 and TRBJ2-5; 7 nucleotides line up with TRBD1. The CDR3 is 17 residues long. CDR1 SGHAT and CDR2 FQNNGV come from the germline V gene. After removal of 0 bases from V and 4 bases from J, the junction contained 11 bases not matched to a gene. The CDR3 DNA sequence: TGTGCCAGCAGCTTAGAGATGACACAGGGGTCCACAGAGACCCAGTACTTC. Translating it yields CASSLEMTQGSTETQYF.

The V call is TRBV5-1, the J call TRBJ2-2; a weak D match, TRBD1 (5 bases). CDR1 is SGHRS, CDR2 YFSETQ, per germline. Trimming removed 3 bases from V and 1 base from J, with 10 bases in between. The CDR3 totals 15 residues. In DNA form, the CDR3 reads TGCGCCAGCAGCTATGGTACAGGGAACACCGGGGAGCTGTTTTTT. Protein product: CASSYGTGNTGELFF.

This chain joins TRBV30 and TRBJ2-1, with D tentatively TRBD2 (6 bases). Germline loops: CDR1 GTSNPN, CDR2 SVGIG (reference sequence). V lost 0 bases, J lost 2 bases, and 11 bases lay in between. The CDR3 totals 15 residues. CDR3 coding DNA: TGTGCCTGGAGTGTGGGACTGGATACCTACAATGAGCAGTTCTTC. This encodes CAWSVGLDTYNEQFF.

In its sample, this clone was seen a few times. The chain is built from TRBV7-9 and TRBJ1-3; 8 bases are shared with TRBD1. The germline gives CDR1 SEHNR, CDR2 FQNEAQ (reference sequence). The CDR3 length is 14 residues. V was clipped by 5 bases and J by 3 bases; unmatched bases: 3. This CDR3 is CASSRGQGGNTIYF. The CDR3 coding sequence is TGTGCCAGCAGCCGAGGACAGGGTGGAAACACCATATATTTT.

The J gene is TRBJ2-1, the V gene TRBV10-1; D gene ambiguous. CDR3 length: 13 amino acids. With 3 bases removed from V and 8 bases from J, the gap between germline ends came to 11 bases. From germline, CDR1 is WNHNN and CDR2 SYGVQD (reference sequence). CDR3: CASSDSSYDEQFF. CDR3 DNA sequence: TGCGCCAGCAGTGACTCCAGTTACGATGAGCAGTTCTTC.

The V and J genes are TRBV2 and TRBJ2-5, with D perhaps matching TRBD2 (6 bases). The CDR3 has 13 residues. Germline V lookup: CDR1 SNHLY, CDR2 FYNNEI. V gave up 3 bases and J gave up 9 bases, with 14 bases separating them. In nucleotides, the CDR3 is TGTGCCAGCAGTGACAGGGACTTGGCGGCCCAGTACTTC. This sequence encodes CASSDRDLAAQYF.

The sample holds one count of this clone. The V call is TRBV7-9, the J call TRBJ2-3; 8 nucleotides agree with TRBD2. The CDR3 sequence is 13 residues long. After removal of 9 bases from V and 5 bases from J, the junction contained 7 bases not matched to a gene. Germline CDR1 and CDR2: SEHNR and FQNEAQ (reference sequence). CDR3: CASSAGVGDTQYF. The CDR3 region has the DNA TGTGCCAGTTCAGCGGGAGTTGGAGATACGCAGTATTTT.

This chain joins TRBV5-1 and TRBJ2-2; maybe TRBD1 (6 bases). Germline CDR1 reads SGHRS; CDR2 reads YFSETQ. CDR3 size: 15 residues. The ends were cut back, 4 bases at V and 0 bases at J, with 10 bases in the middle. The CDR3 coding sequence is TGCGCCAGCAGCCAAGGGACACCGAACACCGGGGAGCTGTTTTTT. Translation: CASSQGTPNTGELFF.

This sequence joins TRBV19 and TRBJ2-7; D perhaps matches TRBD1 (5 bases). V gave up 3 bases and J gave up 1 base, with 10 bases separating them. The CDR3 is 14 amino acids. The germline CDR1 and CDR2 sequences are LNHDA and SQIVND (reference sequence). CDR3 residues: CASSIARVSYEQYF. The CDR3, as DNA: TGTGCCAGTAGTATTGCCAGGGTTTCCTACGAGCAGTACTTC. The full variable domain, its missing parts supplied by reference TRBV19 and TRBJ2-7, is DGGITQSPKYLFRKEGQNVTLSCEQNLNHDAMYWYRQDPGQGLRLIYYSQIVNDFQKGDIAEGYSVSREKKESFPLTVTSAQKNPTAFYLCASSIARVSYEQYFGPGTRLTVT.

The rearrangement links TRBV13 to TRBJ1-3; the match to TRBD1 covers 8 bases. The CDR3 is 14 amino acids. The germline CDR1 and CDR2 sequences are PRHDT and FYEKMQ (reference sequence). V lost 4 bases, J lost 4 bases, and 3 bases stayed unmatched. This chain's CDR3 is CASSSRGLGNTIYF. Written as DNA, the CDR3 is TGTGCCAGCAGCTCCAGGGGGCTCGGAAACACCATATATTTT. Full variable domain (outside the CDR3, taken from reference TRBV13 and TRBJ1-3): AAGVIQSPRHLIKEKRETATLKCYPIPRHDTVYWYQQGPGQDPQFLISFYEKMQSDKGSIPDRFSAQQFSDYHSELNMSSLELGDSALYFCASSSRGLGNTIYFGEGSWLTVV.

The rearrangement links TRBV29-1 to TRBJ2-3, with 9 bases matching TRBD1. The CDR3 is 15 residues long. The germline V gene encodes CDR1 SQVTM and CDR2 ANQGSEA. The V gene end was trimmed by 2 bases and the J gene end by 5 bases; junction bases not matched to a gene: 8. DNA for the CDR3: TGCAGCGTTGAACGGTGGACAGGGGTTGTAGATACGCAGTATTTT. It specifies CSVERWTGVVDTQYF.

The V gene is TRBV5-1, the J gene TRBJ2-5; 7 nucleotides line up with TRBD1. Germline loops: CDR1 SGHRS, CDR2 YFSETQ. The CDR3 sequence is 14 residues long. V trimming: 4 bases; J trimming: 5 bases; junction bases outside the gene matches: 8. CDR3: CASSRGGAEETQYF. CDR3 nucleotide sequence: TGCGCCAGCAGCCGAGGGGGCGCGGAGGAGACCCAGTACTTC.

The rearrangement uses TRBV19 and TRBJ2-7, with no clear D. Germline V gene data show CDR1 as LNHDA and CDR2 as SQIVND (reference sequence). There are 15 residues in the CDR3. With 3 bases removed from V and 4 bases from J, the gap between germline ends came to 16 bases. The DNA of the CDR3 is TGTGCCAGTAGTATTTCTCCCTACAGTATTTACGAGCAGTACTTC. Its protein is CASSISPYSIYEQYF.

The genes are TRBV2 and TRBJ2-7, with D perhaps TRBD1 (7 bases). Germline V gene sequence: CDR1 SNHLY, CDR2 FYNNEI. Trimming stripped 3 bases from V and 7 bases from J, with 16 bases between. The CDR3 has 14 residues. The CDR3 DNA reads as TGTGCCAGCAGTGAGGCAGGGGGGCGGAATGAGCAGTACTTC. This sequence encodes CASSEAGGRNEQYF.

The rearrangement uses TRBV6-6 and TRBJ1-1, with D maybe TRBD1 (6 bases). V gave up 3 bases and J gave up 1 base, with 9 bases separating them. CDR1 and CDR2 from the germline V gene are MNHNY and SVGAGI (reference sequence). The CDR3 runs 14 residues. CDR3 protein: CASSYTDRNTEAFF. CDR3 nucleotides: TGTGCCAGCAGTTATACGGACAGGAACACTGAAGCTTTCTTT.

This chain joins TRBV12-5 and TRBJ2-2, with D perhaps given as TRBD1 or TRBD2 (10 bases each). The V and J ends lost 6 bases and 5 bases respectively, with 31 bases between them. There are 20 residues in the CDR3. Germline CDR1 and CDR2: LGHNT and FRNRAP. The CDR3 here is CASGHRQGASSGRSTGELFF. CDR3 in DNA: TGTGCTAGTGGCCACAGACAGGGGGCGAGTAGCGGGAGGAGTACCGGGGAGCTGTTTTTT.

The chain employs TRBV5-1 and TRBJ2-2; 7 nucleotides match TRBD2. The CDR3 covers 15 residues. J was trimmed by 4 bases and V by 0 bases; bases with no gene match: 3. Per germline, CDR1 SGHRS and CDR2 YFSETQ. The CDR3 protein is CASSLGSGGTGELFF. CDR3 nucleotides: TGCGCCAGCAGCTTGGGGTCGGGGGGCACCGGGGAGCTGTTTTTT.

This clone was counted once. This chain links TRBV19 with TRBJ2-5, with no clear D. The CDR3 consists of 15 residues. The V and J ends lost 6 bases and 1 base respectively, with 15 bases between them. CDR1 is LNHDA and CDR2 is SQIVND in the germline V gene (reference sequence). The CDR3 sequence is CASSQSPYFQETQYF. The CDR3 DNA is TGTGCCAGTAGCCAATCCCCGTACTTCCAAGAGACCCAGTACTTC.

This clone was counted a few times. CDR3 coding DNA: TGTGCCAGCAGCTTATATGGGGACAGGGTCGACGAGCAGTACTTC. Translating gives CASSLYGDRVDEQYF. V and J are TRBV7-3 and TRBJ2-7; 9 nucleotides align to TRBD1. The CDR3 is made up of 15 amino acids. Germline V gives CDR1 SGHTA, CDR2 FQGTGA. V lost 2 bases to trimming and J lost 5 bases; unmatched junction nucleotides: 7.

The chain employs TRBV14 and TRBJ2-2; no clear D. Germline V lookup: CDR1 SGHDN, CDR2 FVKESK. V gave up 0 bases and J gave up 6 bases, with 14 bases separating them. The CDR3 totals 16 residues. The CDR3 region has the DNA TGTGCCAGCAGCCAAGATGTCTATGGTCTTCCCGGGGAGCTGTTTTTT. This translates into CASSQDVYGLPGELFF.

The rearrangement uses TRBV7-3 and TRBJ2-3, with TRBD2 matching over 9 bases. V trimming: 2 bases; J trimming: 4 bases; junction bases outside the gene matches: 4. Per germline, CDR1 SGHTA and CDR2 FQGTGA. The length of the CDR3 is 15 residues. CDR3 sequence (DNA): TGTGCCAGCAGCTTACTAGCGGGAACTGCAGATACGCAGTATTTT. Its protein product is CASSLLAGTADTQYF. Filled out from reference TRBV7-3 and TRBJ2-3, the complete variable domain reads GAGVSQTPSNKVTEKGKYVELRCDPISGHTALYWYRQSLGQGPEFLIYFQGTGAADDSGLPNDRFFAVRPEGSVSTLKIQRTERGDSAVYLCASSLLAGTADTQYFGPGTRLTVL.

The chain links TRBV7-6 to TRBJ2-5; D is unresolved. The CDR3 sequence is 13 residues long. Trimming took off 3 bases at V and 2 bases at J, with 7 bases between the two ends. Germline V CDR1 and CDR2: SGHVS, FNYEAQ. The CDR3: CASSLYSQETQYF. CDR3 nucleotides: TGTGCCAGCAGCTTGTACAGTCAAGAGACCCAGTACTTC. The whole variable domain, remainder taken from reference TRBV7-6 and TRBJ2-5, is GAGVSQSPRYKVTKRGQDVALRCDPISGHVSLYWYRQALGQGPEFLTYFNYEAQQDKSGLPNDRFSAERPEGSISTLTIQRTEQRDSAMYRCASSLYSQETQYFGPGTRLLVL.

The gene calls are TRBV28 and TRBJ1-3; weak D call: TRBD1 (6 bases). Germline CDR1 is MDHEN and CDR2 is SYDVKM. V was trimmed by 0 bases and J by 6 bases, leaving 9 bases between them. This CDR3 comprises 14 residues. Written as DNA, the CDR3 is TGTGCCAGCAGTTTATGGGGGGCGGAAAACACCATATATTTT. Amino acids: CASSLWGAENTIYF.

As DNA, the CDR3 is TGCAGTGTTCTAGGACAGGGGGGCTACACCTTC. Translating gives CSVLGQGGYTF. The chain uses TRBV20-1 and TRBJ1-2; 9 nucleotides agree with TRBD1. Germline CDR1 DFQATT, CDR2 SNEGSKA (reference sequence). The ends lost 7 bases at V and 8 bases at J; junction bases unmatched: 5. CDR3 length: 11 residues.

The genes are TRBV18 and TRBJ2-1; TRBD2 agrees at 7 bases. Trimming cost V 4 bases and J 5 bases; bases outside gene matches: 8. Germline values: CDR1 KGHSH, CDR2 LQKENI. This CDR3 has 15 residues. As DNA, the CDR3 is TGTGCCAGCTCACTCGGGCTAGCGGTCGACAATGAGCAGTTCTTC. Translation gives CASSLGLAVDNEQFF.

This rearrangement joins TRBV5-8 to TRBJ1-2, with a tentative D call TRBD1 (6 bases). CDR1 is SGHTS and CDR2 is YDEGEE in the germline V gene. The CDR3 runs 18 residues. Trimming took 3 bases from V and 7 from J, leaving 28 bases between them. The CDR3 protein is CASSYPPGGGRVNAGYTF. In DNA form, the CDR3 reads TGTGCCAGCAGCTACCCCCCGGGTGGGGGCAGGGTAAATGCTGGCTACACCTTC.

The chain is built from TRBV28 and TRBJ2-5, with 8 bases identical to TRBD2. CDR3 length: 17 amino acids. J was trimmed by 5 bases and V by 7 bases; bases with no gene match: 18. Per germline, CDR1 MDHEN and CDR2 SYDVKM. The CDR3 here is CASTHSEGVGGGETQYF. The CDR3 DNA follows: TGTGCCAGCACCCATTCCGAGGGGGTCGGCGGGGGGGAGACCCAGTACTTC.